What follows is one T cell receptor beta chain and its context. Its specificity is not known. From the reads, TCRdb called clonotypes with MiXCR, one entry per CDR3 protein. The sample holds about 600,000 distinct CDR3 sequences, roughly 26% seen once. The data were obtained in a study of T cell repertoires in cytomegalovirus infection. About the research overall: In public TCR beta signatures, there were indications of both CMV infection and matching HLA type. Study-wide findings and caveats: In two of eight donors, the top clonotype was HLA-C-restricted CMV-specific.

The germline V gene encodes CDR1 SGHVS and CDR2 FNYEAQ. V shed 4 bases, J shed 1 base, and the junction held 12 bases outside the gene matches. This CDR3 region has 18 residues. The sample was CD8+ T cells from PBMCs. The genes are TRBV7-6 and TRBJ2-1; TRBD1 matches at 8 bases. This sequence originates from a human donor in good health (CMV status not recorded). Some clones in this sample may be carry-over from other donors' samples. DNA of the CDR3: TGTGCCAGCAGCTCTAATTTTAAGACAGGGGAATCCTACAATGAGCAGTTCTTC. As protein: CASSSNFKTGESYNEQFF.